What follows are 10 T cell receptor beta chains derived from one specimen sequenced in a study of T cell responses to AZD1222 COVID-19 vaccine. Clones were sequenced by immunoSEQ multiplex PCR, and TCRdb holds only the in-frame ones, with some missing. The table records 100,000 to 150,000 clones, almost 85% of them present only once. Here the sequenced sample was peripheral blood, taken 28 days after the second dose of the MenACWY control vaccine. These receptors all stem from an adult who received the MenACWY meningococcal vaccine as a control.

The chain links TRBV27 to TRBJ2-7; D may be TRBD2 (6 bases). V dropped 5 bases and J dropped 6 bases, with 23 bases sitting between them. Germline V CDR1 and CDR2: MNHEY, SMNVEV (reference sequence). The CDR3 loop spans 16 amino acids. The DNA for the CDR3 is TGTGCCAGCAGTCCTTCTTGGGGGGAATCGGGGTCCGAGCAGTACTTC. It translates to CASSPSWGESGSEQYF.

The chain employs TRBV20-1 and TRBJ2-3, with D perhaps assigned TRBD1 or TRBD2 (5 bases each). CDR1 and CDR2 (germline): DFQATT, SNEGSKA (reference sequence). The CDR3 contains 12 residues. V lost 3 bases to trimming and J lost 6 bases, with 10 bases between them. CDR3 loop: CSASWGFDTQYF. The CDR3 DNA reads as TGCAGTGCTAGTTGGGGGTTCGATACGCAGTATTTT.

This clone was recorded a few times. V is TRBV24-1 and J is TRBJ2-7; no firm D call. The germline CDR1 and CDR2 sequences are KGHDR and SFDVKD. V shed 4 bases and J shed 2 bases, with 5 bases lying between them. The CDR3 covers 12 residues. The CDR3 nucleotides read TGTGCCACCAGTGAAGGTCCCTACGAGCAGTACTTC. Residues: CATSEGPYEQYF.

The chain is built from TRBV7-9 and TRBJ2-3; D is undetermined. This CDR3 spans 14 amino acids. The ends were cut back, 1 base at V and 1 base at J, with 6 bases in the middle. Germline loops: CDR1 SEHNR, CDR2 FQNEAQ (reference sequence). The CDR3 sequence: CASSLDAGTDTQYF. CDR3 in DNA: TGTGCCAGCAGCTTAGACGCAGGCACAGATACGCAGTATTTT.

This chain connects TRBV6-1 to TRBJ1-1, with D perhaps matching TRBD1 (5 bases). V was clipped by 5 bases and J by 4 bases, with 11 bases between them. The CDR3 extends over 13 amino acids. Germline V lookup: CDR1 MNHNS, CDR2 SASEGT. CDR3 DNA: TGTGCCAGCAGTCCAGGACACCTCACTGAAGCTTTCTTT. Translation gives CASSPGHLTEAFF.

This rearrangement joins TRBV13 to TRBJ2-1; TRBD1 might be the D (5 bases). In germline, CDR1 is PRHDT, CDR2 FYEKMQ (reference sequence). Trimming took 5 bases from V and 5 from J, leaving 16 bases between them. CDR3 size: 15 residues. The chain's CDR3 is CASSPRVMGHNEQFF. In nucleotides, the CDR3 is TGTGCCAGCAGCCCCCGGGTGATGGGGCACAATGAGCAGTTCTTC.

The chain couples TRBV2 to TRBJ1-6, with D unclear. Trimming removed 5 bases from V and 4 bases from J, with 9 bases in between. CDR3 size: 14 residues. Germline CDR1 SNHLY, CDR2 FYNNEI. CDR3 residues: CASSTGRYNSPLHF. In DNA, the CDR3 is TGTGCCAGCAGTACCGGACGGTATAATTCACCCCTCCACTTT.

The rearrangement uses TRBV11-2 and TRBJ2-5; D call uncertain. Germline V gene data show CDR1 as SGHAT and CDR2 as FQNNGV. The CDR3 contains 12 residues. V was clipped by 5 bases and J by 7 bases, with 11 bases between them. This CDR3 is CASSPRVGTQYF. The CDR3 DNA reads TGTGCCAGCAGCCCCCGGGTAGGGACCCAGTACTTC.

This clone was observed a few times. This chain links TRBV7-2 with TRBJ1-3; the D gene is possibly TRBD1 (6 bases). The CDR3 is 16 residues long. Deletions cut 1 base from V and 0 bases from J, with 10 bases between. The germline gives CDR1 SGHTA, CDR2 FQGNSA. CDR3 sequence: CASSLVGALSGNTIYF. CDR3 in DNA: TGTGCCAGCAGCTTAGTGGGGGCCCTCTCTGGAAACACCATATATTTT.

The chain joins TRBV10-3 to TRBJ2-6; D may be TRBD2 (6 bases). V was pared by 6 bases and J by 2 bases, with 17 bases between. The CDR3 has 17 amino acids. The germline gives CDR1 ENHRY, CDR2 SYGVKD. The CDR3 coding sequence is TGTGCCATCAGCGGGGGACCCGAGAGAGCTGGGGCCAACGTCCTGACTTTC. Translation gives CAISGGPERAGANVLTF.